This TCR beta chain originates from a study of T-cell memory formation after mild COVID-19. Study-level points and caveats: Contracting clones from day 15 to 85 had balanced CD4/CD8; later expanders favoured CD4+. Pre-infection memory already had some responding clones, implying cross-reactive memory joined.

V was pared by 7 bases and J by 4 bases, with 2 bases of the junction left unmatched. The CDR3 runs 12 residues. Germline assignment: CDR1 MNHNY and CDR2 SVGAGI (reference sequence). TCRdb reanalysed the 5' RACE reads using MiXCR and keeps one entry per CDR3 protein. The table records about 250,000 distinct CDR3 sequences, approximately 15% of them present only once. A few counts support this clonotype. Its cognate antigen is unknown. This rearrangement joins TRBV6-6 to TRBJ2-5; TRBD1 agrees at 8 bases. The sequencing sample was made of PBMCs or a T cell subset sorted from them (not recorded which). The receptor was derived from an adult woman who had mild COVID-19 (a few samples of this study predate the infection). Cell type and time point are not known. The CDR3: CASNDRGETQYF. In DNA form, the CDR3 reads TGTGCCAGCAACGACAGGGGAGAGACCCAGTACTTC.